This T cell receptor (beta chain) comes out of a study of blood T cell repertoires in COVID-19. Study in general: Acute and convalescent COVID-19 specimens originated in the United States, Italy and Spain. Sources were T cells, B-cell-depleted T cells, or PBMCs; the material itself was cDNA or gDNA.

Per the authors' pipeline: Researchers report that nucleated cell counts were estimated from reference gene primer amplification. Assay used: immunoSEQ multiplex PCR; TCRdb lists only in-frame clones, some missing. From that table come the V and J calls and clone size; the DNA was used to work out D and trimming. The sample contains approximately 75,000 clones, around 84% of which appear only once. This receptor was identified in a woman at least 80 years old with acute or convalescent COVID-19. The sample taken for sequencing was peripheral blood.

CDR3 amino acids: CASSLDTGGNQPQHF. CDR3 nucleotide sequence: TGTGCCAGCAGCTTAGATACGGGGGGCAATCAGCCCCAGCATTTT. The chain carries TRBV11-2 and TRBJ1-5, with a possible D match to TRBD1 (5 bases). Germline V gene sequence: CDR1 SGHAT, CDR2 FQNNGV. The CDR3 sequence is 15 residues long. V shed 0 bases and J shed 2 bases, with 8 bases lying between them. The variable domain in full, with the rest retrieved from reference TRBV11-2 and TRBJ1-5, is EAGVAQSPRYKIIEKRQSVAFWCNPISGHATLYWYQQILGQGPKLLIQFQNNGVVDDSQLPKDRFSAERLKGVDSTLKIQPAKLEDSAVYLCASSLDTGGNQPQHFGDGTRLSIL.